This is a list of T cell receptor beta chains from one sample in a study of blood T cells in healthy people across ages. TCRdb re-derived calls from the 5' RACE reads in MiXCR, one entry per CDR3 protein. The table shows approximately 1,000,000 distinct CDR3 sequences, with more than 30% occurring only once. Sequencing was carried out using blood. All receptors derive from a man aged 18 to 30 in good health. The CDR3 runs from the conserved cysteine through the conserved F or W. The order of the fields is V gene, D gene, clone size, J gene, CDR3 DNA, CDR3 protein. A D gene is named only where the DNA matches it firmly. Size values are once, few and many counts, or a class for expanded clones, and some rows have none.

v_gene: TRBV6-4
d_gene: NA
abundance: NA
j_gene: TRBJ2-2
CDR3nt: TGTACCAGCGGCCAAGACACCGGGGAGCTGTTTTTT
CDR3aa: CTSGQDTGELFF

v_gene: TRBV29-1
d_gene: TRBD1
abundance: NA
j_gene: TRBJ1-1
CDR3nt: TGCAGCGTTTACGGAGGGGGCAGTGCTTTCTTT
CDR3aa: CSVYGGGSAFF

v_gene: TRBV9
d_gene: TRBD2
abundance: NA
j_gene: TRBJ2-3
CDR3nt: TGTGCCAGCAACACCGGAGGCAGTCCTAGCGGAGCCCTTAGCACAGATACGCAGTATTTT
CDR3aa: CASNTGGSPSGALSTDTQYF

v_gene: TRBV29-1
d_gene: TRBD1
abundance: few
j_gene: TRBJ1-2
CDR3nt: TGCAGCGTTGGCCCAGGGGGCTATGGCTACACCTTC
CDR3aa: CSVGPGGYGYTF

v_gene: TRBV18
d_gene: TRBD2
abundance: few
j_gene: TRBJ2-1
CDR3nt: TGTGCCAGCTCACCGGAACGGGGACTAGCGGGGCCATACAATGAGCAGTTCTTC
CDR3aa: CASSPERGLAGPYNEQFF

v_gene: TRBV6-6
d_gene: NA
abundance: NA
j_gene: TRBJ2-1
CDR3nt: TGTGCCAGCAGGGCTACAGGGTCCTACAATGAGCAGTTCTTC
CDR3aa: CASRATGSYNEQFF

v_gene: TRBV29-1
d_gene: NA
abundance: few
j_gene: TRBJ1-1
CDR3nt: TGCAGCGTTGGGTTTGCTCTGGGGTCGGCTGAAGCTTTCTTT
CDR3aa: CSVGFALGSAEAFF

v_gene: TRBV6-5
d_gene: TRBD1
abundance: NA
j_gene: TRBJ1-2
CDR3nt: TGTGCCAGCAGTTACACAGGGGTCTATGGCTACACCTTC
CDR3aa: CASSYTGVYGYTF

v_gene: TRBV4-3
d_gene: NA
abundance: few
j_gene: TRBJ1-1
CDR3nt: TGCGCCAGCAGCCAAATGACTCCGTCGAACACTGAAGCTTTCTTT
CDR3aa: CASSQMTPSNTEAFF

v_gene: TRBV4-3
d_gene: TRBD1
abundance: NA
j_gene: TRBJ1-1
CDR3nt: TGCGCCAGCAGCCAAGTGTGGCAGGGGGCGACTGAAGCTTTCTTT
CDR3aa: CASSQVWQGATEAFF

v_gene: TRBV3-1
d_gene: NA
abundance: NA
j_gene: TRBJ1-4
CDR3nt: TGTGCCAGCAGCCAACCCGGGGGCCGGGAAAAACTGTTTTTT
CDR3aa: CASSQPGGREKLFF

v_gene: TRBV4-3
d_gene: TRBD2
abundance: NA
j_gene: TRBJ2-3
CDR3nt: TGCGCCAGCAGCCAGACGGGGGGTTCTATGGCAGATACGCAGTATTTT
CDR3aa: CASSQTGGSMADTQYF

v_gene: TRBV2
d_gene: TRBD1
abundance: NA
j_gene: TRBJ2-2
CDR3nt: TGTGCCAGCAGTCCTGGGACAGCCACACCCGGGGAGCTGTTTTTT
CDR3aa: CASSPGTATPGELFF

v_gene: TRBV6-1
d_gene: NA
abundance: few
j_gene: TRBJ1-5
CDR3nt: TGTGCCAGCAGTGAGGGGAGACGGGCGCGTCTGCCCCAGCATTTT
CDR3aa: CASSEGRRARLPQHF

v_gene: TRBV29-1
d_gene: NA
abundance: once
j_gene: TRBJ2-1
CDR3nt: TGCAGCATTGAATTTGGGCAGGGAATCGACAATGAGCAGTTCTTC
CDR3aa: CSIEFGQGIDNEQFF

v_gene: TRBV5-1
d_gene: NA
abundance: NA
j_gene: TRBJ2-5
CDR3nt: TGCGCCAGCAGCGGGGATCCTCAAGAGACCCAGTACTTC
CDR3aa: CASSGDPQETQYF

v_gene: TRBV9
d_gene: TRBD2
abundance: NA
j_gene: TRBJ2-1
CDR3nt: TGTGCCAGCAGCGTAGCTACTAGCGGGGACTCCTACAATGAGCAGTTCTTC
CDR3aa: CASSVATSGDSYNEQFF

v_gene: TRBV27
d_gene: NA
abundance: NA
j_gene: TRBJ2-1
CDR3nt: TGTGCCAGCAGTGTCACCGCAATGAACGGTGAGCAGTTCTTC
CDR3aa: CASSVTAMNGEQFF

v_gene: TRBV29-1
d_gene: NA
abundance: NA
j_gene: TRBJ2-3
CDR3nt: TGCAGCATTGCAGTAGATACGCAGTATTTT
CDR3aa: CSIAVDTQYF

v_gene: TRBV6-5
d_gene: NA
abundance: NA
j_gene: TRBJ2-1
CDR3nt: TGTGCCAGCAGTTACGGGGCAGGGCTGGGGAATGAGCAGTTCTTC
CDR3aa: CASSYGAGLGNEQFF

v_gene: TRBV5-1
d_gene: NA
abundance: once
j_gene: TRBJ2-2
CDR3nt: TGCGCCAGCAGCTACCGTACGATGAACACCGGGGAGCTGTTTTTT
CDR3aa: CASSYRTMNTGELFF

v_gene: TRBV9
d_gene: TRBD2
abundance: NA
j_gene: TRBJ2-7
CDR3nt: TGTGCCAGCAGCGTAGGTCCGCGGGGGGGCCCCAATGAGCAGTACTTC
CDR3aa: CASSVGPRGGPNEQYF

v_gene: TRBV11-2
d_gene: NA
abundance: NA
j_gene: TRBJ2-5
CDR3nt: TGTGCCAGCAGCTTATTTACCAACGGGGAGGCCCAGTACTTC
CDR3aa: CASSLFTNGEAQYF

v_gene: TRBV15
d_gene: NA
abundance: NA
j_gene: TRBJ1-3
CDR3nt: TGTGCCACCAGCAGAGGACGGGGCTCTGGAAACACCATATATTTT
CDR3aa: CATSRGRGSGNTIYF

v_gene: TRBV20-1
d_gene: TRBD1
abundance: NA
j_gene: TRBJ2-7
CDR3nt: TGCAGTGCTAGAGGCGGACAGGGGGCAATCTACGAGCAGTACTTC
CDR3aa: CSARGGQGAIYEQYF

v_gene: TRBV29-1
d_gene: NA
abundance: NA
j_gene: TRBJ2-5
CDR3nt: TGCAGCGTTGACGAGGGGGGTAGACGAGAGACCCAGTACTTC
CDR3aa: CSVDEGGRRETQYF

v_gene: TRBV7-9
d_gene: TRBD1
abundance: few
j_gene: TRBJ2-3
CDR3nt: TGTGCCAGCAGCTACTACTTGGGACAGCAAAGCACAGATACGCAGTATTTT
CDR3aa: CASSYYLGQQSTDTQYF

v_gene: TRBV7-2
d_gene: TRBD1
abundance: NA
j_gene: TRBJ1-5
CDR3nt: TGTGCCAGCAGCTTAAGACAGGGGGCGAGTCAGCCCCAGCATTTT
CDR3aa: CASSLRQGASQPQHF

v_gene: TRBV12-3/TRBV12-4
d_gene: NA
abundance: few
j_gene: TRBJ1-4
CDR3nt: TGTGCCAGCACCCAGACCGGGGGAGGACATGAAAAACTGTTTTTT
CDR3aa: CASTQTGGGHEKLFF

v_gene: TRBV12-3/TRBV12-4
d_gene: NA
abundance: once
j_gene: TRBJ2-4
CDR3nt: TGTGCCAGCGGTTTAGTTCCTGGTTTTTTAGCCAAAAACATTCAGTACTTC
CDR3aa: CASGLVPGFLAKNIQYF

v_gene: TRBV4-3
d_gene: NA
abundance: few
j_gene: TRBJ2-4
CDR3nt: TGCGCCAGCAGCCGGGACGTAGGGAACATTCAGTACTTC
CDR3aa: CASSRDVGNIQYF

v_gene: TRBV5-1
d_gene: NA
abundance: NA
j_gene: TRBJ2-3
CDR3nt: TGCGCCAGCAGCTTGGATAGTTCCGGCTATACGCAGTATTTT
CDR3aa: CASSLDSSGYTQYF

v_gene: TRBV7-2
d_gene: NA
abundance: few
j_gene: TRBJ2-5
CDR3nt: TGTGCCAGCAGCAAACTAGAACAAGAGACCCAGTACTTC
CDR3aa: CASSKLEQETQYF

v_gene: TRBV15
d_gene: NA
abundance: NA
j_gene: TRBJ2-2
CDR3nt: TGTGCCACCAGCACATTCAGAAACACCGGGGAGCTGTTTTTT
CDR3aa: CATSTFRNTGELFF

v_gene: TRBV18
d_gene: TRBD2
abundance: many
j_gene: TRBJ2-1
CDR3nt: TGTGCCAGCTCACCACCCTCCAGCGGGGGGGCGAATGAGCAGTTCTTC
CDR3aa: CASSPPSSGGANEQFF

v_gene: TRBV7-9
d_gene: NA
abundance: NA
j_gene: TRBJ1-6
CDR3nt: TGTGCCAGCAGCGGGTCAGGGTGGAGGGATTCACCCCTCCACTTT
CDR3aa: CASSGSGWRDSPLHF

v_gene: TRBV5-1
d_gene: NA
abundance: NA
j_gene: TRBJ1-1
CDR3nt: TGCGCCGGCAGTTGGCTTCTAGAGACCACTGAAGCTTTCTTT
CDR3aa: CAGSWLLETTEAFF

v_gene: TRBV12-3/TRBV12-4
d_gene: NA
abundance: NA
j_gene: TRBJ2-7
CDR3nt: TGTGCCAGCAGTAATCCTCGCTACGAGCAGTACTTC
CDR3aa: CASSNPRYEQYF

v_gene: TRBV20-1
d_gene: NA
abundance: few
j_gene: TRBJ2-7
CDR3nt: TGCAGTGCTAGTCAGGGTAGTTACGAGCAGTACTTC
CDR3aa: CSASQGSYEQYF

v_gene: TRBV4-3
d_gene: NA
abundance: NA
j_gene: TRBJ1-2
CDR3nt: TGCGCCAGCAGCCAAGACAAGGGCCATAACTATGGCTACACCTTC
CDR3aa: CASSQDKGHNYGYTF

v_gene: TRBV6-2/TRBV6-3
d_gene: TRBD1
abundance: NA
j_gene: TRBJ1-2
CDR3nt: TGTGCCAGCAGCCCCGGGGGACAGACCTATGGCTACACCTTC
CDR3aa: CASSPGGQTYGYTF

v_gene: TRBV11-2
d_gene: TRBD1
abundance: NA
j_gene: TRBJ2-3
CDR3nt: TGTGCCAGCAGCGAAACCGGGACAGGGGGAACAGATACGCAGTATTTT
CDR3aa: CASSETGTGGTDTQYF

v_gene: TRBV6-1
d_gene: NA
abundance: once
j_gene: TRBJ2-4
CDR3nt: TGTGCCAGCAGTGAAAAAGGAGCAGGGGCCCGGGGAAACATTCAGTACTTC
CDR3aa: CASSEKGAGARGNIQYF

v_gene: TRBV6-6
d_gene: TRBD1
abundance: NA
j_gene: TRBJ2-3
CDR3nt: TGTGCCAGCAGCTACGGCCGGGACAGGGACACAGATACGCAGTATTTT
CDR3aa: CASSYGRDRDTDTQYF

v_gene: TRBV7-3
d_gene: NA
abundance: NA
j_gene: TRBJ2-6
CDR3nt: TGTGCCAGCAGCTTGACATACGCTTCTGGGGCCAACGTCCTGACTTTC
CDR3aa: CASSLTYASGANVLTF